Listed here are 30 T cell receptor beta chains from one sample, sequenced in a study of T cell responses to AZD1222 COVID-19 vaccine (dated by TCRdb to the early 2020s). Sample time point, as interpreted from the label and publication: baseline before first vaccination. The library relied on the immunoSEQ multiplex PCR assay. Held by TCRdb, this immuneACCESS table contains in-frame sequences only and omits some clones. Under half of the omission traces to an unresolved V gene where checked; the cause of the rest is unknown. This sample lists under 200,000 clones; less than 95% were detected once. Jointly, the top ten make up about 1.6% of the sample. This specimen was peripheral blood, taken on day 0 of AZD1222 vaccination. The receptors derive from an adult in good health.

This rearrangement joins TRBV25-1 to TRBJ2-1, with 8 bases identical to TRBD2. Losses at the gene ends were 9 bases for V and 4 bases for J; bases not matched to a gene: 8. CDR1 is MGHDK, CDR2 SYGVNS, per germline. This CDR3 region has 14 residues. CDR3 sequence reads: CASAPGLVYNEQFF. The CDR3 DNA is TGTGCCAGTGCACCGGGACTAGTGTACAATGAGCAGTTCTTC.

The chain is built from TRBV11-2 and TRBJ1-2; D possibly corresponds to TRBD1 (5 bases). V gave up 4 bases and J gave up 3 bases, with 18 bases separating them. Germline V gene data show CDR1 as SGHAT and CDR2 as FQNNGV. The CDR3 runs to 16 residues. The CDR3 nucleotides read TGTGCCAGCAGCTCCATGACAGCGTTCATCGACTATGGCTACACCTTC. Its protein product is CASSSMTAFIDYGYTF.

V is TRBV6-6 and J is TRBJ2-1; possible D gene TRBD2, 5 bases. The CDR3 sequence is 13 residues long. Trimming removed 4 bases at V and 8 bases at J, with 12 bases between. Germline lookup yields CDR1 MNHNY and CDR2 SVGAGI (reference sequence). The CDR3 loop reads CASSWPTGDEQFF. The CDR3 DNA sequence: TGTGCCAGCAGTTGGCCGACCGGGGATGAGCAGTTCTTC.

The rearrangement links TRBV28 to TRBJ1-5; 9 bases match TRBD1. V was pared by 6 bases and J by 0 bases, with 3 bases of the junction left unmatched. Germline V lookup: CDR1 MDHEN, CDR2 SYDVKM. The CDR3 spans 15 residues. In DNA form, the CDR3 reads TGTGCCAGCAGGTTACAGGGGGCTAGCAATCAGCCCCAGCATTTT. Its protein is CASRLQGASNQPQHF.

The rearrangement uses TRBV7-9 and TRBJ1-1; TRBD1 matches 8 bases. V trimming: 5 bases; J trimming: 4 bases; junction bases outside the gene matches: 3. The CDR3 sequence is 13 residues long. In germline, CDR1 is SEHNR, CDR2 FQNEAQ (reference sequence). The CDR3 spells CASSGQGPTEAFF. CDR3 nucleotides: TGTGCCAGCAGCGGACAGGGCCCCACTGAAGCTTTCTTT.

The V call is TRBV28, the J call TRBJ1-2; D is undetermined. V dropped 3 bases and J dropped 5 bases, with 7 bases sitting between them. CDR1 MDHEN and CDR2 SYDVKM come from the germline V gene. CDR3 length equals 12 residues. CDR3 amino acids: CASSFRKYGYTF. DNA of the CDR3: TGTGCCAGCAGTTTCCGGAAGTATGGCTACACCTTC.

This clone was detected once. CDR3 sequence reads: CASNVAANTEAFF. For the CDR3, the DNA is TGTGCCAGTAATGTCGCAGCAAACACTGAAGCTTTCTTT. The rearrangement joins TRBV19 to TRBJ1-1, with no clear D. Germline-derived CDR1 and CDR2 are LNHDA and SQIVND (reference sequence). V shed 7 bases and J shed 2 bases, with 11 bases lying between them. This CDR3 spans 13 amino acids.

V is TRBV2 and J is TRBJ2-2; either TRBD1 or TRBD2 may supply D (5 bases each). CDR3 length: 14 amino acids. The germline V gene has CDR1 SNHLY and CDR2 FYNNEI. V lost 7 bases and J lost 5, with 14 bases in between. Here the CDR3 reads CASMIWGSTGELFF. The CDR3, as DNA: TGTGCCAGCATGATCTGGGGGAGTACCGGGGAGCTGTTTTTT. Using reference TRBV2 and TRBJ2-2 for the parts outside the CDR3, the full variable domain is EPEVTQTPSHQVTQMGQEVILRCVPISNHLYFYWYRQILGQKVEFLVSFYNNEISEKSEIFDDQFSVERPDGSNFTLKIRSTKLEDSAMYFCASMIWGSTGELFFGEGSRLTVL.

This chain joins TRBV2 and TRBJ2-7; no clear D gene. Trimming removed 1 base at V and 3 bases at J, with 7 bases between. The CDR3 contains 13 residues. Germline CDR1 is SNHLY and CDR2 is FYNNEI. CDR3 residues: CASSEGFVYEQYF. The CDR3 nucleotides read TGTGCCAGCAGTGAAGGGTTTGTCTACGAGCAGTACTTC.

CDR3: CASSSTGLNQPQHF. In nucleotides, the CDR3 is TGTGCCAGCAGTTCTACAGGGTTAAATCAGCCCCAGCATTTT. The genes are TRBV27 and TRBJ1-5; D perhaps matches TRBD1 (6 bases). The ends were cut back, 4 bases at V and 4 bases at J, with 11 bases in the middle. CDR1 is MNHEY and CDR2 is SMNVEV in the germline V gene (reference sequence). CDR3 length equals 14 residues.

DNA of the CDR3: TGTGCCAGCAGCTTGTCCAGTAACTCTGGAAACACCATATATTTT. Translating gives CASSLSSNSGNTIYF. The genes are TRBV11-3 and TRBJ1-3, with D uncertain. The germline gives CDR1 SGHNT, CDR2 YENEEA. V lost 3 bases and J lost 0, with 9 bases in between. CDR3 length equals 15 residues.

The CDR3 reads CASSLVGRGYTF. The CDR3 DNA is TGTGCCAGCAGTTTAGTCGGTAGGGGCTACACCTTC. The genes are TRBV28 and TRBJ1-2; D gene unclear. CDR1 is MDHEN and CDR2 is SYDVKM in the germline V gene. There are 12 residues in the CDR3. The V end lost 2 bases, the J end lost 8 bases, and 9 bases lay between the germline ends.

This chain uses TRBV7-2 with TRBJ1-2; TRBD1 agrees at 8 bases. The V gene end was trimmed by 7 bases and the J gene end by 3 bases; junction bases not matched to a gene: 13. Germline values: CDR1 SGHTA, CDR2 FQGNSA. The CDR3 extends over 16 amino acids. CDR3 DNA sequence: TGTGCCAGCACCGTCCTCAACAGGGGGGCACACTATGGCTACACCTTC. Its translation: CASTVLNRGAHYGYTF.

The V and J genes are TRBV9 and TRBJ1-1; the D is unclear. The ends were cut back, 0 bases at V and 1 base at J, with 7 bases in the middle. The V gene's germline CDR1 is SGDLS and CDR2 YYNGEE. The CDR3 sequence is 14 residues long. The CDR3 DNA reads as TGTGCCAGCAGCGTAGCGGTGGCGAACACTGAAGCTTTCTTT. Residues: CASSVAVANTEAFF. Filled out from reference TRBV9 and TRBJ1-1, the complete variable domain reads DSGVTQTPKHLITATGQRVTLRCSPRSGDLSVYWYQQSLDQGLQFLIQYYNGEERAKGNILERFSAQQFPDLHSELNLSSLELGDSALYFCASSVAVANTEAFFGQGTRLTVV.

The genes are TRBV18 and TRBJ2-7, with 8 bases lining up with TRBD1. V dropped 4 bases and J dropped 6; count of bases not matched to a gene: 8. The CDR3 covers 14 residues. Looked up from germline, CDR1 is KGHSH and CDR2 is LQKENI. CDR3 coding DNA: TGTGCCAGCTCACTCCAGGACAGGGCCAGCGAGCAGTACTTC. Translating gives CASSLQDRASEQYF.

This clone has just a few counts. This CDR3 reads CASGKRTVFDNQPQHF. In DNA, the CDR3 is TGTGCCAGCGGAAAACGGACAGTTTTTGACAATCAGCCCCAGCATTTT. This rearrangement joins TRBV21-1 to TRBJ1-5; the DNA was not used to check the table's D call, TRBD1. TRBV21-1 corresponds to a pseudogene. This CDR3 contains 16 residues.

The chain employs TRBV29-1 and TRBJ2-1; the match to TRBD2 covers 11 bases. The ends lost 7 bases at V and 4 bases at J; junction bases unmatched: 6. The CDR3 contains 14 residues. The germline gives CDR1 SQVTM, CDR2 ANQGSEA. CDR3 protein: CSATTSGGYNEQFF. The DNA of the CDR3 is TGCAGCGCAACAACTAGCGGGGGTTACAATGAGCAGTTCTTC.

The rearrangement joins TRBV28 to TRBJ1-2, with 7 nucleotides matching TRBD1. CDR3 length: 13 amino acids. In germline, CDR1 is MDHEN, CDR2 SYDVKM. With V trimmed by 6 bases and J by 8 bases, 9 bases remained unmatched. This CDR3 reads CASRLIGTAGYTF. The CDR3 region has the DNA TGTGCCAGCAGGCTAATCGGGACAGCGGGCTACACCTTC.

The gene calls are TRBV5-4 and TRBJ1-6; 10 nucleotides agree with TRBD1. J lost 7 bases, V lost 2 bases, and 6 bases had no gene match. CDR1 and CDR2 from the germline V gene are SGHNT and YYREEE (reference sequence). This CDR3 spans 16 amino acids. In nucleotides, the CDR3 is TGTGCCAGCAGCTTTTACCAGGGACAGGGGAATTCACCCCTCCACTTT. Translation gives CASSFYQGQGNSPLHF.

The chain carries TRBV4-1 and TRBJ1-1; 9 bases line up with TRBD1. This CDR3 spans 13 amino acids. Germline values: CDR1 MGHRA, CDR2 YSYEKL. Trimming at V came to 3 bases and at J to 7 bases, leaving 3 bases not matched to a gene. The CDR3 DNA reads TGCGCCAGCAGCCACGAGACAGGGGGTGAAGCTTTCTTT. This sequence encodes CASSHETGGEAFF.

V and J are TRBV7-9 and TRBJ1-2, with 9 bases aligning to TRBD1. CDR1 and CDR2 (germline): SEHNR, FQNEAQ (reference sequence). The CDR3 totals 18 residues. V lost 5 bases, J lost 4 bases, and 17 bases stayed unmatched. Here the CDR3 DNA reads TGTGCCAGCAGCCTGTGGATGGGGACAGGGAATCAAGGCTATGGCTACACCTTC. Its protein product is CASSLWMGTGNQGYGYTF.

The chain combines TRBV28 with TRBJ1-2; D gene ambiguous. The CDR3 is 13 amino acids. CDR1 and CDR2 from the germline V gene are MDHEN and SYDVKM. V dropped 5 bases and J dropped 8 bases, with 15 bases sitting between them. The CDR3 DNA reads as TGTGCCAGCAGTCTCCCCGGGGTCCCGGGCTACACCTTC. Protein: CASSLPGVPGYTF.

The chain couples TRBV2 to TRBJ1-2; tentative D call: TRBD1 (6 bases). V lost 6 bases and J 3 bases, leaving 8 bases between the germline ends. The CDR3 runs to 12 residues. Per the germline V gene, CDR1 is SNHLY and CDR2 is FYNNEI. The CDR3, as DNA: TGTGCCAGCAGCGGACAGTACTATGGCTACACCTTC. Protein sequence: CASSGQYYGYTF. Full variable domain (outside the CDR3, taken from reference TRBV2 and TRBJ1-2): EPEVTQTPSHQVTQMGQEVILRCVPISNHLYFYWYRQILGQKVEFLVSFYNNEISEKSEIFDDQFSVERPDGSNFTLKIRSTKLEDSAMYFCASSGQYYGYTFGSGTRLTVV.

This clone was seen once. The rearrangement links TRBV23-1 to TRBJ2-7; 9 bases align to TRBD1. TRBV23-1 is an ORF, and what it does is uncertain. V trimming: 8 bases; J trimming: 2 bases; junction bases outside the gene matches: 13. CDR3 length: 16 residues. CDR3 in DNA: TGCGCCAGCCGCCTAGGGTTTAGACAGGGGGCCTACGAGCAGTACTTC. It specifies CASRLGFRQGAYEQYF.

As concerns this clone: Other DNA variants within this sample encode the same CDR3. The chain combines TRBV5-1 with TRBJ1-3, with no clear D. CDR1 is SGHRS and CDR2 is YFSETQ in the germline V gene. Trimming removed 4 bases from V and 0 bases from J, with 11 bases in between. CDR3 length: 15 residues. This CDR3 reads CASSLDGFSGNTIYF. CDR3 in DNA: TGCGCCAGCAGCCTGGACGGATTCTCTGGAAACACCATATATTTT.

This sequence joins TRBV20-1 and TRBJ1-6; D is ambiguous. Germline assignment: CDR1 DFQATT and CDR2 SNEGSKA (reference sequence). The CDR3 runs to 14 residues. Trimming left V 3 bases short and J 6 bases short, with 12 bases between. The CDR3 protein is CSASLRTGNSPLHF. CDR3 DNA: TGCAGTGCTAGTCTCAGGACGGGTAATTCACCCCTCCACTTT.

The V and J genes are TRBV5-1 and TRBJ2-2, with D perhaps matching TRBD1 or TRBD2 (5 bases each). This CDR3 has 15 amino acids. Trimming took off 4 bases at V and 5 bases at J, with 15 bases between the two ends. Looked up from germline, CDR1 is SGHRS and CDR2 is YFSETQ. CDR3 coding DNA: TGCGCCAGCAGCAAAAACGAGGGGTCGACCGGGGAGCTGTTTTTT. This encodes CASSKNEGSTGELFF. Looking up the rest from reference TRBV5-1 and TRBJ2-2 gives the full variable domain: KAGVTQTPRYLIKTRGQQVTLSCSPISGHRSVSWYQQTPGQGLQFLFEYFSETQRNKGNFPGRFSGRQFSNSRSEMNVSTLELGDSALYLCASSKNEGSTGELFFGEGSRLTVL.

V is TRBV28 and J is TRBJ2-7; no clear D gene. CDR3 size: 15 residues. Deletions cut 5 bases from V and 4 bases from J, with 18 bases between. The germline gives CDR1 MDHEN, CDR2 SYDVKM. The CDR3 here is CASSITPDPLYEQYF. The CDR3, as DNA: TGTGCCAGCAGTATAACGCCGGACCCACTTTACGAGCAGTACTTC.

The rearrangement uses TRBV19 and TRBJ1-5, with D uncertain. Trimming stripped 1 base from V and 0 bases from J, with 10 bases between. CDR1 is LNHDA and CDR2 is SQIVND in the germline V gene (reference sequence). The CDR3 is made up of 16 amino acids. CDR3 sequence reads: CASSIGSNPSNQPQHF. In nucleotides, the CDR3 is TGTGCCAGTAGTATAGGAAGCAATCCTAGCAATCAGCCCCAGCATTTT.

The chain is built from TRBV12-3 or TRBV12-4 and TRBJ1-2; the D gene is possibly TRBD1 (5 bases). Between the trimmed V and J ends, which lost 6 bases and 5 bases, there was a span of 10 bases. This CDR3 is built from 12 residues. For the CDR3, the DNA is TGTGCCAGCAGCGGGGGGGGTTATGGCTACACCTTC. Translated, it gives CASSGGGYGYTF.